Below, 11 T cell receptor beta chains from the same sample are listed, as sequenced in a study of cytomegalovirus exposure and HLA in healthy donors. Primers for the PCR totalled 60 Vbeta and 13 Jbeta. TCRdb's copy holds only in-frame clones and misses some; the assay was immunoSEQ multiplex PCR. The sample gives some 130,000 clones, about four fifths of which show up once; more than 4.5% is in the top ten. Sequencing used PBMCs. The receptors here all came from a man aged 25-45 years in good health.

The chain carries TRBV7-2 and TRBJ2-2; TRBD2 matches 8 bases. Per germline, CDR1 SGHTA and CDR2 FQGNSA. This CDR3 comprises 16 residues. V lost 0 bases and J lost 4; bases outside the gene matches: 4. CDR3 sequence reads: CASSLALAGRTGELFF. The CDR3 DNA reads as TGTGCCAGCAGCTTAGCCCTAGCGGGCCGCACCGGGGAGCTGTTTTTT.

The chain employs TRBV10-3 and TRBJ2-1; D gene unclear. Trimming removed 3 bases from V and 5 bases from J, with 5 bases in between. Per the germline V gene, CDR1 is ENHRY and CDR2 is SYGVKD. This CDR3 comprises 12 residues. The CDR3 sequence: CAISDNNNEQFF. DNA for the CDR3: TGTGCCATCAGTGATAATAACAATGAGCAGTTCTTC.

This clone occurred a few times. The J gene is TRBJ2-7, the V gene TRBV29-1; TRBD2 agrees at 7 bases. The trim removed 2 bases at V and 2 bases at J, leaving 6 bases unmatched. This CDR3 has 14 residues. Germline CDR1 SQVTM, CDR2 ANQGSEA. As DNA, the CDR3 is TGCAGCGTTGAATCGGGGGAGGGCCCCTACGAGCAGTACTTC. This codes for CSVESGEGPYEQYF.

The table lists this clone with a count of one. The chain joins TRBV6-5 to TRBJ1-1; 10 bases agree with TRBD1. Germline V gives CDR1 MNHEY, CDR2 SVGAGI. The CDR3 is 14 residues long. V lost 6 bases and J lost 4; bases outside the gene matches: 5. This CDR3 reads CASRWDRGGTEAFF. For the CDR3, the DNA is TGTGCCAGCAGGTGGGACAGGGGAGGCACTGAAGCTTTCTTT.

The genes are TRBV15 and TRBJ2-7, with D possibly TRBD1 on 5 matching bases. The V gene's germline CDR1 is LNHNV and CDR2 YYDKDF (reference sequence). Trimming left V 0 bases short and J 6 bases short, with 12 bases between. The CDR3 runs to 14 residues. CDR3 nucleotide sequence: TGTGCCACCAGCAGAGAGACAGCCCGCGTCGAGCAGTACTTC. Its protein is CATSRETARVEQYF. Together with reference TRBV15 and TRBJ2-7, the CDR3 gives the full variable domain: DAMVIQNPRYQVTQFGKPVTLSCSQTLNHNVMYWYQQKSSQAPKLLFHYYDKDFNNEADTPDNFQSRRPNTSFCFLDIRSPGLGDTAMYLCATSRETARVEQYFGPGTRLTVT.

The chain links TRBV6-1 to TRBJ2-3, with 8 nucleotides matching TRBD2. This CDR3 is 16 amino acids long. The germline V gene encodes CDR1 MNHNS and CDR2 SASEGT. With 2 bases clipped from V and 4 bases from J, the junction kept 8 bases outside the gene matches. CDR3 in DNA: TGTGCCAGCAGTGAACTGGGGGCTAGCGGGTCAGATACGCAGTATTTT. Translation gives CASSELGASGSDTQYF.

To note about this clone: The same CDR3 can be traced to other DNA sequences in this sample. V gene TRBV27 combines with J gene TRBJ2-7, with TRBD1 matching 10 bases. Looked up from germline, CDR1 is MNHEY and CDR2 is SMNVEV (reference sequence). V trimming: 5 bases; J trimming: 4 bases; junction bases outside the gene matches: 2. The CDR3 is 13 residues long. The CDR3: CASSPGQGYEQYF. CDR3 coding DNA: TGTGCCAGCAGTCCGGGACAGGGGTACGAGCAGTACTTC.

The rearrangement joins TRBV11-2 to TRBJ2-1, with 8 positions matching TRBD2. V lost 5 bases and J lost 4; bases outside the gene matches: 7. Germline lookup yields CDR1 SGHAT and CDR2 FQNNGV. This CDR3 comprises 15 residues. The CDR3 region is CASSPTSGSYNEQFF. CDR3 nucleotides: TGTGCCAGCAGCCCCACTAGCGGTAGTTACAATGAGCAGTTCTTC. Filled out from reference TRBV11-2 and TRBJ2-1, the complete variable domain reads EAGVAQSPRYKIIEKRQSVAFWCNPISGHATLYWYQQILGQGPKLLIQFQNNGVVDDSQLPKDRFSAERLKGVDSTLKIQPAKLEDSAVYLCASSPTSGSYNEQFFGPGTRLTVL.

V usage is TRBV29-1 and J usage is TRBJ2-1; D remains unclear. Germline CDR1 is SQVTM and CDR2 is ANQGSEA. The CDR3 totals 10 residues. The ends were cut back, 4 bases at V and 6 bases at J, with 4 bases in the middle. The CDR3 DNA reads as TGCAGCGTTGGGAGCAATGAGCAGTTCTTC. Translating it yields CSVGSNEQFF.

The chain employs TRBV27 and TRBJ2-3, with TRBD2 identical over 7 bases. The CDR3 runs 15 residues. The junction had 7 bases not matched to a gene; V was cut back by 2 bases and J by 5 bases. CDR1 is MNHEY, CDR2 SMNVEV, per germline (reference sequence). The CDR3 DNA reads as TGTGCCAGCAGTTTAGGGGCGGGAGTAGGAGATACGCAGTATTTT. Translation: CASSLGAGVGDTQYF.

This chain connects TRBV29-1 to TRBJ1-1; maybe TRBD1 (6 bases). Germline loops: CDR1 SQVTM, CDR2 ANQGSEA. Trimming left V 7 bases short and J 1 base short, with 13 bases between. The CDR3 covers 13 residues. The CDR3 protein is CSAHRGANTEAFF. The CDR3 bases are TGCAGCGCCCACCGGGGGGCGAACACTGAAGCTTTCTTT. Looking up the rest from reference TRBV29-1 and TRBJ1-1 gives the full variable domain: SAVISQKPSRDICQRGTSLTIQCQVDSQVTMMFWYRQQPGQSLTLIATANQGSEATYESGFVIDKFPISRPNLTFSTLTVSNMSPEDSSIYLCSAHRGANTEAFFGQGTRLTVV.